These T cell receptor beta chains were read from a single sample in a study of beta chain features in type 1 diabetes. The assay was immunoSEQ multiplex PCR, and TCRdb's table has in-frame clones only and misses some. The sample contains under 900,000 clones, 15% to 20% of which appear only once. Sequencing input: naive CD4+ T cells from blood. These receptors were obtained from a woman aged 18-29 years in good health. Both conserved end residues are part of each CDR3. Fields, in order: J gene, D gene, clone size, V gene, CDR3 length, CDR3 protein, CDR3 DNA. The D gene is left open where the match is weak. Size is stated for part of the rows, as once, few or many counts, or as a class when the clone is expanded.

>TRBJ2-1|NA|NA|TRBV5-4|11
CASSNTVEQFF
TGTGCCAGCAGCAACACTGTTGAGCAGTTCTTC
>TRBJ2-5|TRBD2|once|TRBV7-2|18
CASSLEYAGTSRQETQYF
TGTGCCAGCAGCTTAGAATATGCCGGGACTAGCAGACAAGAGACCCAGTACTTC
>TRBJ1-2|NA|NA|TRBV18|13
CASSPSGFDGYTF
TGTGCCAGCTCACCTTCGGGGTTCGACGGCTACACCTTC
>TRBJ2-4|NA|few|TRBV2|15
CASSEQALAKNIQYF
TGTGCCAGCAGTGAGCAGGCCCTAGCCAAAAACATTCAGTACTTC
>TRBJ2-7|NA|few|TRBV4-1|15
CASSLRQGPSYEQYF
TGCGCCAGCAGCCTGCGGCAGGGACCTTCCTACGAGCAGTACTTC
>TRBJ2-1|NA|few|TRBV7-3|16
CASSSPGGDRYNEQFF
TGTGCCAGCAGCTCCCCCGGGGGGGACAGGTACAATGAGCAGTTCTTC
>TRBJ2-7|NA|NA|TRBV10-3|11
CATMTVYEQYF
TGTGCCACTATGACGGTCTACGAGCAGTACTTC
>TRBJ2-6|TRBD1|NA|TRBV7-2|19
CASSLWRQGLSSGANVLTF
TGTGCCAGCAGCTTATGGCGACAGGGGCTTTCCTCTGGGGCCAACGTCCTGACTTTC
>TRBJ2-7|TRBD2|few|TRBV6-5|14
CASSRLAGDYEQYF
TGTGCCAGCAGCCGACTAGCGGGAGATTACGAGCAGTACTTC
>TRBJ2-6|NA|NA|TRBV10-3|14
CAIRATGGANVLTF
TGTGCCATCCGCGCCACCGGCGGGGCCAACGTCCTGACTTTC
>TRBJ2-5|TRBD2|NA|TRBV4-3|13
CASSQQGGETQYF
TGCGCCAGCAGCCAACAGGGAGGGGAGACCCAGTACTTC
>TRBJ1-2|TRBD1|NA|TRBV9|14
CASSARTGFNGYTF
TGTGCCAGCAGCGCTAGGACAGGGTTTAATGGCTACACCTTC
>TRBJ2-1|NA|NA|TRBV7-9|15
CASSPGSPFYNEQFF
TGTGCCAGCAGCCCCGGGAGCCCATTCTACAATGAGCAGTTCTTC
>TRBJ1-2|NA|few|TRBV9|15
CASSEGMAENYGYTF
TGTGCCAGCAGCGAGGGGATGGCGGAGAACTATGGCTACACCTTC
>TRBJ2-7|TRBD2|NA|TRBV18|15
CASSPPSGIEYEQYF
TGTGCCAGCTCACCACCGAGCGGGATAGAATACGAGCAGTACTTC
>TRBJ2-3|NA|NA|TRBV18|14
CASSPSTQLYTQYF
TGTGCCAGCTCACCTTCCACACAGCTATATACGCAGTATTTT
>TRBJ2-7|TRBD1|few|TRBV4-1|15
CASSQPGQKSYEQYF
TGCGCCAGCAGCCAACCGGGACAGAAGTCCTACGAGCAGTACTTC
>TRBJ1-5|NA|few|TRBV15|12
CATSKGDQPQHF
TGTGCCACCAGTAAGGGGGACCAGCCCCAGCATTTT
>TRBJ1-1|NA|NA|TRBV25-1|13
CASSFGMNTEAFF
TGTGCCAGCAGTTTCGGAATGAACACTGAAGCTTTCTTT
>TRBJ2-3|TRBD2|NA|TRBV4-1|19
CASSPIRTSGSTSTDTQYF
TGCGCCAGCAGCCCGATTCGGACTAGCGGGAGTACTAGCACAGATACGCAGTATTTT
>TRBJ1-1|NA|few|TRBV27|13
CASSLGGWGKAFF
TGTGCCAGCAGTTTGGGGGGATGGGGCAAAGCTTTCTTT
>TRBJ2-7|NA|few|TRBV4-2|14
CASSQGLTSYEQYF
TGTGCCAGCAGCCAAGGACTAACTTCCTACGAGCAGTACTTC
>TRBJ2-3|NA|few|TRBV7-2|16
CASSLAPRGTTDTQYF
TGTGCCAGCAGCTTAGCCCCGAGAGGGACCACAGATACGCAGTATTTT
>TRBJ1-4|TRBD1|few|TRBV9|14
CASSGGQVNEKLFF
TGTGCCAGCAGTGGCGGACAGGTGAATGAAAAACTGTTTTTT
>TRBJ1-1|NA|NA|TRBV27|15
CASSFKTGLGTEAFF
TGTGCCAGCAGTTTTAAGACAGGCTTAGGCACTGAAGCTTTCTTT
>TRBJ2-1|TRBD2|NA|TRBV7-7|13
CASPGGLGNEQFF
TGTGCTAGCCCGGGGGGGTTGGGCAATGAGCAGTTCTTC
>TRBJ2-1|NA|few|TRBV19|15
CASSRAGSSYNEQFF
TGTGCCAGTAGTAGGGCGGGGAGCTCCTACAATGAGCAGTTCTTC
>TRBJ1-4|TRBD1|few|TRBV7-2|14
CASSSDRVFEKLFF
TGTGCCAGCAGCTCGGACAGGGTCTTTGAAAAACTGTTTTTT
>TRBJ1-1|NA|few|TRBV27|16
CASSRSGWGANTEAFF
TGTGCCAGCAGTCGATCAGGGTGGGGCGCGAACACTGAAGCTTTCTTT
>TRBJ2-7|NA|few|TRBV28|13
CASSLNWYYEQYF
TGTGCCAGCAGCCTAAATTGGTACTACGAGCAGTACTTC
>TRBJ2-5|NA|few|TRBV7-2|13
CASSLVREETQYF
TGTGCCAGCAGCTTAGTCAGGGAAGAGACCCAGTACTTC
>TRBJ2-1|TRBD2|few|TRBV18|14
CASSLGLAGDEQFF
TGTGCCAGCTCCCTCGGACTAGCGGGAGATGAGCAGTTCTTC
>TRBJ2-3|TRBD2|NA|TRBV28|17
CASSPALAGVGTDTQYF
TGTGCCAGCAGTCCAGCTCTAGCGGGAGTAGGCACAGATACGCAGTATTTT
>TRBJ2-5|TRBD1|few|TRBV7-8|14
CASSKGQGLETQYF
TGTGCCAGCAGCAAGGGACAGGGTTTGGAGACCCAGTACTTC
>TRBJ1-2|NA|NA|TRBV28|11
CASRQGYGYTF
TGTGCCAGCAGGCAGGGTTATGGCTACACCTTC
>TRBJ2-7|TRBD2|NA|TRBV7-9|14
CASSFAGAVSEQYF
TGTGCCAGCAGCTTTGCGGGAGCGGTTAGTGAGCAGTACTTC
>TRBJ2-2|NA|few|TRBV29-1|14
CSVTPVVGTGELFF
TGCAGCGTCACACCTGTTGTTGGCACCGGGGAGCTGTTTTTT
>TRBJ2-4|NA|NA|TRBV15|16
CATSRDLAIGKNIQYF
TGTGCCACCAGCAGAGATCTAGCAATTGGCAAAAACATTCAGTACTTC
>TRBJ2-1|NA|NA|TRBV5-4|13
CASNTGANNEQFF
TGTGCCAGCAACACCGGGGCCAACAATGAGCAGTTCTTC
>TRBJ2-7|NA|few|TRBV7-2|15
CASSLAYGTSYEQYF
TGTGCCAGCAGCTTAGCGTACGGGACCTCCTACGAGCAGTACTTC
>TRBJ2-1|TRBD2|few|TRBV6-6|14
CASSYKREGAEQFF
TGTGCCAGCAGTTATAAGCGGGAGGGCGCTGAGCAGTTCTTC
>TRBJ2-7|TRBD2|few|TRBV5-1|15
CASSRLAGELYEQYF
TGCGCCAGCAGCCGACTAGCGGGAGAGTTGTACGAGCAGTACTTC
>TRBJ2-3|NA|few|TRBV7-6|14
CASNPLPSTDTQYF
TGTGCCAGCAACCCCCTTCCGAGCACAGATACGCAGTATTTT
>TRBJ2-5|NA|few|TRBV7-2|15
CASSLTWPYQETQYF
TGTGCCAGCAGCCTTACCTGGCCGTACCAAGAGACCCAGTACTTC
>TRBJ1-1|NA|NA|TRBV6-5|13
CASSDRGRLEAFF
TGTGCCAGCAGTGATCGTGGACGGCTTGAAGCTTTCTTT
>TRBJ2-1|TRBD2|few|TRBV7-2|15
CASSPRTRFIDEQFF
TGTGCCAGCAGCCCAAGGACTAGGTTTATCGATGAGCAGTTCTTC
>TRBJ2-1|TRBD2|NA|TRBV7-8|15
CASSLTGGSYNEQFF
TGTGCCAGCAGCTTAACGGGGGGGTCCTACAATGAGCAGTTCTTC
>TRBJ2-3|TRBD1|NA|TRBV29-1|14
CSVRTGRNTDTQYF
TGCAGCGTTCGGACAGGCCGGAACACAGATACGCAGTATTTT